The clone carrying this TCR beta chain was seen ten or more times. As yet, its antigen is unknown. Germline CDR1 and CDR2: SNHLY and FYNNEI. V shed 4 bases, J shed 7 bases, and the junction held 8 bases outside the gene matches. The CDR3 runs 15 residues. This sample is drawn from a study of early T cells in non-severe SARS-CoV-2 infection. Overall study results and limits: Matches to VDJdb favored anti-spike CD8 responses and missed private and CD4 specificities.

In TCRdb, the 5' RACE reads were re-called with MiXCR into one record per CDR3 protein. The top ten hold approximately 1.2% of the sample, which has tens of thousands of distinct CDR3 sequences, around 12% seen once. This TCR derives from an adult who was a healthcare worker with PCR-confirmed SARS-CoV-2 infection or an uninfected control (not recorded which). The donor label of this sample is uncertain. Sequencing used whole blood, obtained at baseline. The rearrangement uses TRBV2 and TRBJ2-2, with TRBD1 matching over 8 bases. This CDR3 is CASSVEDRVIGELFF. In nucleotides, the CDR3 is TGTGCCAGCAGTGTCGAGGACAGGGTTATCGGGGAGCTGTTTTTT.